These 9 T cell receptor beta chains originate from one sample sequenced in a study of cytomegalovirus exposure and HLA in healthy donors. Measured with immunoSEQ multiplex PCR; TCRdb has only the in-frame clones, and not every one. The repertoire consists of 250,000 to 400,000 clones, with about nine tenths occurring once and the leading ten covering more than 0.9%. The sequenced sample was PBMCs. These receptor sequences come from a woman in her 30s in good health and CMV-seropositive.

The chain is built from TRBV7-2 and TRBJ2-2; 8 nucleotides line up with TRBD1. This CDR3 region has 16 residues. Germline CDR1 and CDR2: SGHTA and FQGNSA. Trimming cost V 5 bases and J 6 bases; bases outside gene matches: 11. Here the CDR3 reads CASSPYRTGRPGELFF. CDR3 nucleotide sequence: TGTGCCAGCAGCCCGTATAGGACAGGGAGGCCCGGGGAGCTGTTTTTT.

The V and J genes are TRBV5-1 and TRBJ2-7, with D tentatively TRBD2 (5 bases). The CDR3 runs 13 residues. Trimming pared 2 bases from V and 3 bases from J, leaving 9 bases between. Germline loops: CDR1 SGHRS, CDR2 YFSETQ. CDR3 bases: TGCGCCAGCAGCTTAACTAGGGACTACGAGCAGTACTTC. Translating gives CASSLTRDYEQYF.

V and J are TRBV7-6 and TRBJ2-7; D uncertain. Trimming took 6 bases from V and 0 from J, leaving 12 bases between them. The germline gives CDR1 SGHVS, CDR2 FNYEAQ. The CDR3 consists of 14 residues. The CDR3 region is CASSEIMSSYEQYF. The CDR3, as DNA: TGTGCCAGCAGTGAAATTATGAGCTCCTACGAGCAGTACTTC. Together with reference TRBV7-6 and TRBJ2-7, the CDR3 gives the full variable domain: GAGVSQSPRYKVTKRGQDVALRCDPISGHVSLYWYRQALGQGPEFLTYFNYEAQQDKSGLPNDRFSAERPEGSISTLTIQRTEQRDSAMYRCASSEIMSSYEQYFGPGTRLTVT.

The CDR3: CAWSGGRGLSNTEAFF. The CDR3 DNA sequence: TGTGCCTGGAGTGGGGGCAGGGGCTTATCGAACACTGAAGCTTTCTTT. This chain connects TRBV30 to TRBJ1-1; maybe TRBD1 (6 bases). V dropped 1 base and J dropped 1 base, with 16 bases sitting between them. The length of the CDR3 is 16 residues. The germline V gene encodes CDR1 GTSNPN and CDR2 SVGIG (reference sequence). Variable domain in full (rest from reference TRBV30 and TRBJ1-1): SQTIHQWPATLVQPVGSPLSLECTVEGTSNPNLYWYRQAAGRGLQLLFYSVGIGQISSEVPQNLSASRPQDRQFILSSKKLLLSDSGFYLCAWSGGRGLSNTEAFFGQGTRLTVV.

The V and J genes are TRBV15 and TRBJ2-3, with 12 bases identical to TRBD2. The junction had 7 bases not matched to a gene; V was cut back by 0 bases and J by 0 bases. The CDR3 totals 19 residues. Per germline, CDR1 LNHNV and CDR2 YYDKDF (reference sequence). CDR3 in DNA: TGTGCCACCAGCAGAGATCCGACTAGCGGGGGATATAGCACAGATACGCAGTATTTT. It encodes CATSRDPTSGGYSTDTQYF.

The chain has TRBV5-1 and TRBJ2-1, with unresolved D. The CDR3 length is 12 residues. Between the trimmed V and J ends, which lost 4 bases and 6 bases, there was a span of 8 bases. The germline CDR1 and CDR2 sequences are SGHRS and YFSETQ. As DNA, the CDR3 is TGCGCCAGCAGCGCTCCTTCCAATGAGCAGTTCTTC. Encoded protein: CASSAPSNEQFF. The whole variable domain, filled in from reference TRBV5-1 and TRBJ2-1, reads KAGVTQTPRYLIKTRGQQVTLSCSPISGHRSVSWYQQTPGQGLQFLFEYFSETQRNKGNFPGRFSGRQFSNSRSEMNVSTLELGDSALYLCASSAPSNEQFFGPGTRLTVL.

The gene calls are TRBV4-1 and TRBJ2-1, with unresolved D. This CDR3 has 14 amino acids. The ends were cut back, 1 base at V and 7 bases at J, with 11 bases in the middle. Germline assignment: CDR1 MGHRA and CDR2 YSYEKL. This CDR3 reads CASSQVLPLNEQFF. The CDR3 DNA reads as TGCGCCAGCAGCCAAGTCCTACCGTTAAATGAGCAGTTCTTC.

The genes are TRBV19 and TRBJ2-7, with 7 bases that match TRBD1. Germline V gene data show CDR1 as LNHDA and CDR2 as SQIVND (reference sequence). Germline trimming cut 3 bases from V and 5 bases from J; bases unmatched to any gene: 10. This CDR3 comprises 15 residues. The CDR3 DNA sequence: TGTGCCAGTAGTATGACAGGGTGGTTTGAACACGAGCAGTACTTC. This sequence encodes CASSMTGWFEHEQYF.

The chain uses TRBV27 and TRBJ2-7; 8 bases map to TRBD2. CDR3 length: 15 amino acids. CDR1 MNHEY and CDR2 SMNVEV come from the germline V gene (reference sequence). V gave up 5 bases and J gave up 4 bases; unmatched junction bases: 10. DNA of the CDR3: TGTGCCAGCAGTCTGGCCGGGACTAGTTTTTACGAGCAGTACTTC. It specifies CASSLAGTSFYEQYF.